Following are 18 T cell receptor beta chains from one sample sequenced in a study of T cells in localized non-small cell lung cancer. Assay used: immunoSEQ multiplex PCR; TCRdb lists only in-frame clones, some missing. The sample has roughly 90,000 clones; approximately 91% are singletons. Sequencing used PBMCs, obtained before any cancer treatment. The origin of the receptors is a woman aged 35 to 70 with stage II squamous cell lung carcinoma.

CDR3 nucleotides: TGTGCCAGTAGTATGGACAGAGGGCGCCTCAATTCACCCCTCCACTTT. Protein: CASSMDRGRLNSPLHF. The V gene is TRBV19, the J gene TRBJ1-6; weak D call: TRBD1 (6 bases). V lost 3 bases and J 7 bases, leaving 16 bases between the germline ends. This CDR3 region has 16 residues. Germline CDR1 and CDR2: LNHDA and SQIVND (reference sequence).

The chain has TRBV6-6 and TRBJ2-7; the D gene is possibly TRBD2 (5 bases). Germline-derived CDR1 and CDR2 are MNHNY and SVGAGI (reference sequence). The V end was cut by 5 bases, the J end by 1 base, with 9 bases between. CDR3 length: 13 residues. CDR3 in DNA: TGTGCCAGCAGTCCCCCGGGGTCCTACGAGCAGTACTTC. This codes for CASSPPGSYEQYF.

The DNA of the CDR3 is TGTGCCAGCAGCCTATACCAGGGCTCTGAGCAGTTCTTC. Translation: CASSLYQGSEQFF. The V gene is TRBV13, the J gene TRBJ2-1; TRBD1 is a possible D gene (5 bases). CDR1 is PRHDT, CDR2 FYEKMQ, per germline (reference sequence). V shed 5 bases and J shed 9 bases, with 14 bases lying between them. The CDR3 contains 13 residues.

The V and J genes are TRBV7-9 and TRBJ2-5; 7 bases are shared with TRBD2. The germline gives CDR1 SEHNR, CDR2 FQNEAQ (reference sequence). CDR3 length equals 11 residues. The J segment lost 5 bases and the V segment lost 10 bases, leaving 4 bases of the junction unmatched. CDR3 sequence (DNA): TGTGCCATTACCGGGGGGGAGACCCAGTACTTC. Amino acid sequence: CAITGGETQYF. The full variable domain, with the rest looked up from reference TRBV7-9 and TRBJ2-5, is DTGVSQNPRHKITKRGQNVTFRCDPISEHNRLYWYRQTLGQGPEFLTYFQNEAQLEKSRLLSDRFSAERPKGSFSTLEIQRTEQGDSAMYLCAITGGETQYFGPGTRLLVL.

This clone was seen many times. The V and J genes are TRBV19 and TRBJ2-5; the D gene could be TRBD1 or TRBD2 (5 bases each). CDR1 is LNHDA, CDR2 SQIVND, per germline (reference sequence). CDR3 length: 14 residues. V was shortened by 5 bases and J by 1 base, with 11 bases between the two germline ends. This CDR3 is CASSPRDGQETQYF. The CDR3, as DNA: TGTGCCAGTAGTCCGAGGGACGGCCAAGAGACCCAGTACTTC.

The chain employs TRBV27 and TRBJ1-2; 10 bases fit TRBD1. Germline loops: CDR1 MNHEY, CDR2 SMNVEV (reference sequence). There are 16 residues in the CDR3. The V gene end was trimmed by 6 bases and the J gene end by 6 bases; junction bases not matched to a gene: 13. CDR3 coding DNA: TGTGCCAGCAGCCCCTCTCCCGGGACAGGGGTCAATGGCTACACCTTC. It specifies CASSPSPGTGVNGYTF.

The chain employs TRBV6-5 and TRBJ1-1; the D is unclear. The CDR3 loop spans 14 amino acids. CDR1 and CDR2 (germline): MNHEY, SVGAGI. Deletions cut 6 bases from V and 0 bases from J, with 11 bases between. CDR3 residues: CASSSGRVNTEAFF. The CDR3 DNA reads TGTGCCAGCAGCTCCGGACGGGTGAACACTGAAGCTTTCTTT.

The chain employs TRBV5-1 and TRBJ1-2; possible D gene TRBD1, 5 bases. The CDR3 loop spans 14 amino acids. Germline-derived CDR1 and CDR2 are SGHRS and YFSETQ. V lost 0 bases, J lost 2 bases, and 8 bases lay in between. CDR3 in amino acids: CASSLATGNYGYTF. CDR3 coding DNA: TGCGCCAGCAGCTTGGCTACAGGAAACTATGGCTACACCTTC.

The sample holds one count of this clone. The gene calls are TRBV18 and TRBJ2-3, with D perhaps TRBD1 or TRBD2 (6 bases each). The CDR3 extends over 13 amino acids. The germline V and J ends were trimmed by 6 bases and 10 bases, with 17 bases remaining between them. CDR1 is KGHSH and CDR2 is LQKENI in the germline V gene. CDR3 coding DNA: TGTGCCAGCTCCCCTTTGGGGGGCGAAGCGCAGTATTTT. Protein sequence: CASSPLGGEAQYF.

The chain links TRBV7-2 to TRBJ1-1, with D possibly matching TRBD1 (6 bases). The germline V and J ends were trimmed by 1 base and 11 bases, with 14 bases remaining between them. The CDR3 covers 13 residues. CDR1 and CDR2 from the germline V gene are SGHTA and FQGNSA. CDR3 amino acids: CASSLGAGARAFF. In DNA, the CDR3 is TGTGCCAGCAGCTTAGGTGCAGGGGCACGCGCTTTCTTT.

This chain uses TRBV4-1 with TRBJ1-1; D is ambiguous. The germline V and J ends were trimmed by 1 base and 2 bases, with 8 bases remaining between them. Germline-derived CDR1 and CDR2 are MGHRA and YSYEKL. The length of the CDR3 is 14 residues. In nucleotides, the CDR3 is TGCGCCAGCAGCCAAGTCCCCGGAAACACTGAAGCTTTCTTT. Residues: CASSQVPGNTEAFF.

The chain is built from TRBV10-3 and TRBJ1-2, with 7 bases identical to TRBD1. This CDR3 is built from 14 residues. With V trimmed by 3 bases and J by 4 bases, 5 bases remained unmatched. Germline loops: CDR1 ENHRY, CDR2 SYGVKD. The CDR3: CAISEEGAGYGYTF. The CDR3, as DNA: TGTGCCATCAGTGAAGAGGGGGCGGGCTATGGCTACACCTTC.

This rearrangement joins TRBV19 to TRBJ2-4, with 7 bases identical to TRBD1. The germline V gene encodes CDR1 LNHDA and CDR2 SQIVND (reference sequence). With V trimmed by 4 bases and J by 0 bases, 3 bases remained unmatched. The CDR3 runs 15 residues. The CDR3 bases are TGTGCCAGTAGTAGGGACAGTCTAGCCAAAAACATTCAGTACTTC. Its protein is CASSRDSLAKNIQYF.

The chain is built from TRBV9 and TRBJ1-5, with D perhaps TRBD1 (5 bases). Germline CDR1 and CDR2: SGDLS and YYNGEE. The CDR3 runs 14 residues. V was cut by 3 bases and J by 1 base, with 8 bases left in between. This CDR3 is CASSATESNQPQHF. The CDR3 DNA sequence: TGTGCCAGCAGCGCGACAGAAAGCAATCAGCCCCAGCATTTT.

This clone has only one observation. The chain uses TRBV11-1 and TRBJ1-1; 10 nucleotides match TRBD1. Germline trimming cut 4 bases from V and 1 base from J; bases unmatched to any gene: 9. CDR1 SGHAT and CDR2 FQDESV come from the germline V gene (reference sequence). The CDR3 spans 17 residues. The CDR3 sequence: CASSSGQGTVGNTEAFF. As DNA, the CDR3 is TGTGCCAGCAGCTCGGGACAGGGGACGGTCGGGAACACTGAAGCTTTCTTT.

This clone was counted between two and nine times. The chain recombines TRBV5-6 with TRBJ1-2, with 7 positions matching TRBD1. Germline V gene lookup returns CDR1 SGHDT and CDR2 YYEEEE. The CDR3 length is 15 residues. V dropped 4 bases and J dropped 6; count of bases not matched to a gene: 12. CDR3 region: CASSPPGTALNGYTF. The CDR3 bases are TGTGCCAGCAGCCCCCCCGGGACAGCGTTAAATGGCTACACCTTC. Full variable domain (remainder filled in from reference TRBV5-6 and TRBJ1-2): DAGVTQSPTHLIKTRGQQVTLRCSPKSGHDTVSWYQQALGQGPQFIFQYYEEEERQRGNFPDRFSGHQFPNYSSELNVNALLLGDSALYLCASSPPGTALNGYTFGSGTRLTVV.

The J gene is TRBJ1-1, the V gene TRBV7-9; 8 bases fit TRBD1. CDR1 and CDR2 (germline): SEHNR, FQNEAQ (reference sequence). The CDR3 covers 15 residues. The J segment lost 0 bases and the V segment lost 3 bases, leaving 3 bases of the junction unmatched. The CDR3 DNA reads TGTGCCAGCAGCTTGAGGACAGGGATGAACACTGAAGCTTTCTTT. It codes for CASSLRTGMNTEAFF.

The chain uses TRBV28 and TRBJ1-4; D is ambiguous. Germline V gene data show CDR1 as MDHEN and CDR2 as SYDVKM. V gave up 6 bases and J gave up 5 bases, with 13 bases separating them. The CDR3 runs to 14 residues. The CDR3 region has the DNA TGTGCCAGCAGAGGGATCGGATGGAATGAAAAACTGTTTTTT. Translating it yields CASRGIGWNEKLFF.